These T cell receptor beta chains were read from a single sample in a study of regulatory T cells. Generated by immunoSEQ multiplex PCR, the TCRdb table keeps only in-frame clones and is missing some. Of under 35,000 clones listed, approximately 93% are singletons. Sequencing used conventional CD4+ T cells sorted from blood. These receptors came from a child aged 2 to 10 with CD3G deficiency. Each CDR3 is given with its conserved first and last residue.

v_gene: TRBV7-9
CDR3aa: CASSFARPRDTQYF

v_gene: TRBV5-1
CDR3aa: CASSLGLAGVKETQYF

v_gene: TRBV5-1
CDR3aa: CASSLGTGMSGEQYF

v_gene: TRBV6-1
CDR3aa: CASSDARGGIYEQYF

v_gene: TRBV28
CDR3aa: CASNSRGRHTGELFF

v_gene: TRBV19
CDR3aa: CASSIAGLWGTHGYTF

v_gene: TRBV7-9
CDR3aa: CASSFKGERNNEQFF

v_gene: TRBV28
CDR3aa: CASSVLAGGLLYNEQFF

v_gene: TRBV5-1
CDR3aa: CASSLAVGQGYEQYF

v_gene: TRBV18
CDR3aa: CASSQGSGSADTQYF

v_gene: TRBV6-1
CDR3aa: CASTVTSGKPYEQYF

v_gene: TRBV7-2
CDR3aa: CASSFTGWGTEAFF

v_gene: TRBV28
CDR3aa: CASRLGTDYYGYTF

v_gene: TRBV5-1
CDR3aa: CASSTLPGDTQYF

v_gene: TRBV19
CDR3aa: CASTFEDRSQETQYF

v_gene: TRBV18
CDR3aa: CASSPGQGFLGRYEQYF

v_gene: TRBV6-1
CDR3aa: CASSESGGSYEQYF

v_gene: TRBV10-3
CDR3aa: CAITQGARTEAFF

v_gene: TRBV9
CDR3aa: CASNTSPGPKNEQFF

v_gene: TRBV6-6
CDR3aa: CASSYAQGALGYTF

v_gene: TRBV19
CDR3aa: CASSNRVSDTQYF

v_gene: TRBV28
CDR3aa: CASSSPGLYEQYF

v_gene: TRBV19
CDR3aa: CASSGTSTPGELFF

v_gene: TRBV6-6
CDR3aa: CASRTRGRQRSELFF

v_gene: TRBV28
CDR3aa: CASSTTLADEQYF

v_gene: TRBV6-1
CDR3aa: CASSMFRGSYEQYF

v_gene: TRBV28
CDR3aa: CASSLRAGELFF

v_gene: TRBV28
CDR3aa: CASSFTGQGAREQFF

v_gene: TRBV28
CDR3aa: CASSSPRRIGSNEQFF

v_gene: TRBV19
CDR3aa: CASSIGRGRGYTF

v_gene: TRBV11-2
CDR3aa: CASSLDQRSQYF